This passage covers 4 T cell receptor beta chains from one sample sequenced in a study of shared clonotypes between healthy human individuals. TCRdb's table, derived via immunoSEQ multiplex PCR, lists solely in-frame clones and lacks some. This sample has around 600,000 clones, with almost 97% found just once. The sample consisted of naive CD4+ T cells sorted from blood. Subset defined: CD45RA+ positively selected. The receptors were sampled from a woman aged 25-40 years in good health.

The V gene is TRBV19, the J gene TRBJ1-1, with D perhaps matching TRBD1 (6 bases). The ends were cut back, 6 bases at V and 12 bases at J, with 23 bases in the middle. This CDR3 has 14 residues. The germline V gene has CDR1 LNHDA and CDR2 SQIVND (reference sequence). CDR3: CASSITGTLVGTFF. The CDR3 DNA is TGTGCCAGTAGCATAACTGGGACACTAGTGGGAACTTTCTTT. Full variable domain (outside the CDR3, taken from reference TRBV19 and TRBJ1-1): DGGITQSPKYLFRKEGQNVTLSCEQNLNHDAMYWYRQDPGQGLRLIYYSQIVNDFQKGDIAEGYSVSREKKESFPLTVTSAQKNPTAFYLCASSITGTLVGTFFGQGTRLTVV.

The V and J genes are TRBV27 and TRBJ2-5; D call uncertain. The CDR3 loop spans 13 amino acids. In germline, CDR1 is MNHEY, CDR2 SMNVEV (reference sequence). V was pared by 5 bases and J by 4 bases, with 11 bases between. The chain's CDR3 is CASSRVPGETQYF. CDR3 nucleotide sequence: TGTGCCAGCAGTCGGGTTCCAGGAGAGACCCAGTACTTC.

The CDR3: CASSQGRTGGTEAFF. CDR3 nucleotide sequence: TGCGCCAGCAGCCAAGGACGGACAGGGGGCACTGAAGCTTTCTTT. The J gene is TRBJ1-1, the V gene TRBV4-1; 10 positions agree with TRBD1. V lost 1 base to trimming and J lost 4 bases; unmatched junction nucleotides: 3. The CDR3 runs 15 residues. Germline V gene sequence: CDR1 MGHRA, CDR2 YSYEKL.

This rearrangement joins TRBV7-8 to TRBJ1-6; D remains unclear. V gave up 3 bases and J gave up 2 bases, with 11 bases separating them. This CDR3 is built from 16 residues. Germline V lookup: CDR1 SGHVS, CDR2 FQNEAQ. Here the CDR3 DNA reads TGTGCCAGCAGCTTCCGGGAAGTAACCTATAATTCACCCCTCCACTTT. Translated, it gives CASSFREVTYNSPLHF.